This T cell receptor beta chain came from a study of T cells in localized non-small cell lung cancer. Comment on this clone: The antigen is unknown.

TCRdb keeps only in-frame clones here, not all; method: immunoSEQ multiplex PCR. The sample records more than 45,000 clones, around 86% being singletons. Study results and limitations: Uninvolved adjacent lung showed peak T cell clonality, exceeding tumor. Appearing in adjacent lung were a median roughly 57 of the top 100 tumor clones.

The CDR3 contains 13 residues. Trimming took off 4 bases at V and 4 bases at J, with 10 bases between the two ends. Germline V gives CDR1 ENHRY, CDR2 SYGVKD. The chain uses TRBV10-3 and TRBJ2-5; D is possibly TRBD1 (6 bases). The source of this sequence is a man aged 40-75 years with stage II lung adenocarcinoma. The sequencing here drew on PBMCs, taken before any cancer treatment. The CDR3 sequence: CAISAGRGETQYF. In DNA form, the CDR3 reads TGTGCCATCAGTGCGGGCAGGGGAGAGACCCAGTACTTC.